This T cell receptor (beta chain) derives from a study of OX40 agonist ivuxolimab in advanced cancers. The method was immunoSEQ multiplex PCR; TCRdb's version includes in-frame clones alone and lacks a portion of them. The sample lists over 65,000 clones; 85% to 90% were seen once. CDR1 ENHRY and CDR2 SYGVKD come from the germline V gene. The V end was cut by 4 bases, the J end by 5 bases, with 12 bases between. The CDR3 loop spans 13 amino acids. This receptor was identified in an adult with an advanced solid tumor such as melanoma, head and neck, liver or kidney cancer. The specimen was CD4+ or CD8+ T cells sorted from blood, collected in a trial of the OX40 agonist ivuxolimab. This chain joins TRBV10-3 and TRBJ2-7; D tentatively reads TRBD1 or TRBD2 (5 bases each). The CDR3 coding sequence is TGTGCCATCAGTGGAGGGGCCCCCGACGAGCAGTACTTC. The encoded protein is CAISGGAPDEQYF.